A selection of T cell receptor beta chains follows, all from one sample in a study of T cell responses to AZD1222 COVID-19 vaccine. Assay: immunoSEQ multiplex PCR; the TCRdb copy retains only in-frame clones and omits some. The sample yields 90,000 to 140,000 clones, roughly 89% seen once. This sample comprised peripheral blood, obtained 28 days after the second AZD1222 dose. These receptors originate from an adult who received the AZD1222 COVID-19 vaccine. The CDR3 runs from the conserved cysteine through the conserved F or W. Fields, in order: clone size, D gene, J gene, V gene, CDR3 DNA, CDR3 protein. D genes are given only for firm matches. Rows give clone size only sometimes, using once, few, many, or a class for an expanded clone.

size: NA; D: NA; J: TRBJ2-1; V: TRBV6-5; DNA: TGTGCCAGCAGTACCCCAACTAGTGGTTGTTTCTTC; CDR3: CASSTPTSGCFF
size: NA; D: NA; J: TRBJ2-7; V: TRBV7-8; DNA: TGTGCCAGCAGCTCTAGGACGTACTACGAGCAGTACTTC; CDR3: CASSSRTYYEQYF
size: NA; D: TRBD1; J: TRBJ2-7; V: TRBV6-1; DNA: TGTGCCAGCAGTGAAGCGCAGACAGGGATTGTTGCCTACGAGCAGTACTTC; CDR3: CASSEAQTGIVAYEQYF
size: NA; D: TRBD2; J: TRBJ2-7; V: TRBV11-1; DNA: TGTGCCAGCAGCTCAGGACTAGCTGCATACGAGCAGTACTTC; CDR3: CASSSGLAAYEQYF
size: NA; D: NA; J: TRBJ1-4; V: TRBV25-1; DNA: TGTGCCAGCAGACAGGGAGCTAATGAAAAACTGTTTTTT; CDR3: CASRQGANEKLFF
size: NA; D: TRBD1; J: TRBJ2-7; V: TRBV4-1; DNA: TGCGCCAGTCCCTATACAGGGGGTCCCTACGAGCAGTACTTC; CDR3: CASPYTGGPYEQYF
size: once; D: NA; J: TRBJ1-1; V: TRBV28; DNA: TGTGCCAGCAGTTTCGAAACGGACACTGAAGCTTTCTTT; CDR3: CASSFETDTEAFF
size: NA; D: TRBD1; J: TRBJ1-5; V: TRBV15; DNA: TGTGCCACCAGTAAGGGAGGGACAGATTTTGGGGCCCAGCATTTT; CDR3: CATSKGGTDFGAQHF
size: NA; D: TRBD1; J: TRBJ1-6; V: TRBV19; DNA: TGTGCCAGTAGAACGGCAGGGGGCTCTCAACAACCCCTCCACTTT; CDR3: CASRTAGGSQQPLHF
size: NA; D: NA; J: TRBJ2-5; V: TRBV5-6; DNA: TGTGCCAGCAGCTTCGGGGTTAACCAAGAGACCCAGTACTTC; CDR3: CASSFGVNQETQYF
size: NA; D: NA; J: TRBJ2-6; V: TRBV9; DNA: TGTGCCAGCAGCGTAATTCCGAGAACTGGGGCCAACGTCCTGACTTTC; CDR3: CASSVIPRTGANVLTF
size: NA; D: NA; J: TRBJ1-1; V: TRBV19; DNA: TGTGCCAGTAGTATTTCCGGCGGGGCAGCCACTGAAGCTTTCTTT; CDR3: CASSISGGAATEAFF
size: NA; D: NA; J: TRBJ2-2; V: TRBV18; DNA: TGTGCCAGCTCGCCACAGAAAACAAACACCGGGGAGCTGTTTTTT; CDR3: CASSPQKTNTGELFF
size: NA; D: TRBD2; J: TRBJ2-3; V: TRBV7-9; DNA: TGTGCCAGCAGCCGGAGCGGGGGCACAGATACGCAGTATTTT; CDR3: CASSRSGGTDTQYF
size: few; D: NA; J: TRBJ2-3; V: TRBV7-2; DNA: TGTGCCAGCAGCTTTCAATCTAGCACAGATACGCAGTATTTT; CDR3: CASSFQSSTDTQYF
size: NA; D: NA; J: TRBJ1-1; V: TRBV28; DNA: TGTGCCAGCAGTTTGGCCGCCTTGAACACTGAAGCTTTCTTT; CDR3: CASSLAALNTEAFF
size: NA; D: TRBD1; J: TRBJ1-1; V: TRBV6-5; DNA: TGTGCCAGCAGGAGGATGGACAGGGGGCTGGCTGAAGCTTTCTTT; CDR3: CASRRMDRGLAEAFF
size: NA; D: NA; J: TRBJ2-5; V: TRBV28; DNA: TGTGCCAGCAGCCAGGGACGGCAAGAGACCCAGTACTTC; CDR3: CASSQGRQETQYF
size: NA; D: NA; J: TRBJ1-5; V: TRBV27; DNA: TGTGCCAGCAGTTTAACCGAGCCCCAGCATTTT; CDR3: CASSLTEPQHF
size: NA; D: NA; J: TRBJ2-2; V: TRBV5-6; DNA: TGTGCCAGCAGCCCCCCGATCGGGGAGCTGTTTTTT; CDR3: CASSPPIGELFF
size: NA; D: NA; J: TRBJ1-2; V: TRBV5-6; DNA: TGTGCCAGCAGCAAACCGGGGTACGGGGGTTATGGCTACACCTTC; CDR3: CASSKPGYGGYGYTF
size: few; D: NA; J: TRBJ2-7; V: TRBV19; DNA: TGTGCCAGTAGTATAAGGGCCTGGCGGGACGGGTACGAGCAGTACTTC; CDR3: CASSIRAWRDGYEQYF
size: NA; D: NA; J: TRBJ1-3; V: TRBV6-1; DNA: TGTGCCAGCAGTGAAGCGCTTCGACAGGCCGGAAACACCATATATTTT; CDR3: CASSEALRQAGNTIYF
size: NA; D: NA; J: TRBJ2-2; V: TRBV28; DNA: TGTGCCAGCACCAGCCCCCAAGTGACCGGGGAGCTGTTTTTT; CDR3: CASTSPQVTGELFF
size: NA; D: NA; J: TRBJ2-7; V: TRBV27; DNA: TGTGCCAGCAGTTTGGGACTGCAGGCCGAGCAGTACTTC; CDR3: CASSLGLQAEQYF
size: NA; D: NA; J: TRBJ2-7; V: TRBV3-1/TRBV3-2; DNA: TGTGCCAGCAGCCAAGGGGGTGGCTACGAGCAGTACTTC; CDR3: CASSQGGGYEQYF
size: NA; D: TRBD1; J: TRBJ1-2; V: TRBV27; DNA: TGTGCCAGCAGTGGACAGGGGATCTGGGGCTACACCTTC; CDR3: CASSGQGIWGYTF
size: NA; D: NA; J: TRBJ1-1; V: TRBV5-4; DNA: TGTGCCAGCAGCTTGGAGGGCTGGACTGAAGCTTTCTTT; CDR3: CASSLEGWTEAFF
size: NA; D: NA; J: TRBJ1-2; V: TRBV27; DNA: TGTGCCAGCAGACCCTTCACGGGGAGCTATGGCTACACCTTC; CDR3: CASRPFTGSYGYTF
size: NA; D: TRBD1; J: TRBJ2-7; V: TRBV15; DNA: TGTGCCACCAGCAGAGCAGGGGGTGGCTACGAGCAGTACTTC; CDR3: CATSRAGGGYEQYF
size: NA; D: NA; J: TRBJ2-1; V: TRBV9; DNA: TGTGCCAGCAGCGTTGACGGAAACCAAAATCAGTTCTTC; CDR3: CASSVDGNQNQFF
size: NA; D: NA; J: TRBJ2-3; V: TRBV18; DNA: TGTGCCAGCTCACCACCGGGGACGGCTGGGGTTGGTACGCAGTATTTT; CDR3: CASSPPGTAGVGTQYF
size: NA; D: NA; J: TRBJ1-1; V: TRBV24-1; DNA: TGTGCCACCAGTGATTCAGGGCCGGGGGCTTTCTTT; CDR3: CATSDSGPGAFF
size: NA; D: NA; J: TRBJ2-5; V: TRBV28; DNA: TGTGCCAGCAGTTACCCAGGGGACCAAGAGACCCAGTACTTC; CDR3: CASSYPGDQETQYF
size: NA; D: TRBD2; J: TRBJ2-7; V: TRBV9; DNA: TGTGCCAGCAGCGTTGCGGGAGTGATTTCCGAGCAGTACTTC; CDR3: CASSVAGVISEQYF
size: NA; D: NA; J: TRBJ1-3; V: TRBV6-2/TRBV6-3; DNA: TGTGCCAGCAGTTACACCGACGGATACTCTGGAAACACCATATATTTT; CDR3: CASSYTDGYSGNTIYF
size: NA; D: TRBD1; J: TRBJ2-7; V: TRBV18; DNA: TGTGCCAGCTCACCAGGGACAGGCGGATACGAGCAGTACTTC; CDR3: CASSPGTGGYEQYF
size: NA; D: TRBD2; J: TRBJ2-2; V: TRBV6-5; DNA: TGTGCCAGCCGAACTAGCGGGAGGAACACCGGGGAGCTGTTTTTT; CDR3: CASRTSGRNTGELFF
size: NA; D: TRBD1; J: TRBJ1-5; V: TRBV19; DNA: TGTGCCAGTACGGACAGGGGGCTTCAGCCCCAGCATTTT; CDR3: CASTDRGLQPQHF
size: NA; D: TRBD1; J: TRBJ1-5; V: TRBV15; DNA: TGTGCCACCAGCATTGGAGGGACAGGGCTCAGCAATCAGCCCCAGCATTTT; CDR3: CATSIGGTGLSNQPQHF
size: NA; D: NA; J: TRBJ1-5; V: TRBV28; DNA: TGTGCCTGGGGGGGGGATCAGCCCCAGCATTTT; CDR3: CAWGGDQPQHF
size: NA; D: TRBD2; J: TRBJ2-3; V: TRBV30; DNA: TGTGCCTGGGGGGGACTAGCGGCCACAGATACGCAGTATTTT; CDR3: CAWGGLAATDTQYF
size: NA; D: TRBD2; J: TRBJ2-1; V: TRBV9; DNA: TGTGCCAGCCAACTTCATCTTAGCGGGAGTGATAATGAGCAGTTCTTC; CDR3: CASQLHLSGSDNEQFF
size: NA; D: TRBD2; J: TRBJ2-7; V: TRBV19; DNA: TGTGCCAGTAGTAGCCTAGCGGGAGTCGAGCAGTACTTC; CDR3: CASSSLAGVEQYF
size: NA; D: NA; J: TRBJ1-6; V: TRBV21-1; DNA: TGTGCCAGCAGCAGGGGGAGCCATAGGAGCTCCTATAATTCACCCCTCCACTTT; CDR3: CASSRGSHRSSYNSPLHF
size: NA; D: NA; J: TRBJ2-1; V: TRBV5-1; DNA: TGCGCCAGCAGCTCCCTGCGGGGTGGATCGGTAAGCTCCTACAATGAGCAGTTCTTC; CDR3: CASSSLRGGSVSSYNEQFF
size: once; D: NA; J: TRBJ1-1; V: TRBV5-1; DNA: TGCGCCAGCAGCAGCGGGGGGCCGAACACTGAAGCTTTCTTT; CDR3: CASSSGGPNTEAFF
size: NA; D: NA; J: TRBJ2-1; V: TRBV7-9; DNA: TGTGCCAGCAGCAGATCCACTAGCTACAATGAGCAGTTCTTC; CDR3: CASSRSTSYNEQFF
size: NA; D: TRBD1; J: TRBJ2-7; V: TRBV18; DNA: TGTGCCAGCTCACCACTTGGCGGGACAGGGCTCGGAGGGTTCTACGAGCAGTACTTC; CDR3: CASSPLGGTGLGGFYEQYF
size: NA; D: NA; J: TRBJ2-1; V: TRBV30; DNA: TGTGCCTGGAGCCCCCTAACAGGGAGAACCTACAATGAGCAGTTCTTC; CDR3: CAWSPLTGRTYNEQFF
size: NA; D: NA; J: TRBJ2-3; V: TRBV5-1; DNA: TGCGCCAGCAGCTTGACCCCTCCGCCCACAGATACGCAGTATTTT; CDR3: CASSLTPPPTDTQYF
size: NA; D: NA; J: TRBJ1-2; V: TRBV3-1/TRBV3-2; DNA: TGTGCCAGCAGCCAAGGGCAGCGCTATGGCTACACCTTC; CDR3: CASSQGQRYGYTF
size: NA; D: NA; J: TRBJ1-4; V: TRBV28; DNA: TGTGCCAGCAGTACCCCAGGAGGGACTAATGAAAAACTGTTTTTT; CDR3: CASSTPGGTNEKLFF
size: NA; D: NA; J: TRBJ1-1; V: TRBV4-2; DNA: TGTGCCAGCAGCCAAGACCTCCAGGGAAAAGCGGAAGCTTTCTTT; CDR3: CASSQDLQGKAEAFF